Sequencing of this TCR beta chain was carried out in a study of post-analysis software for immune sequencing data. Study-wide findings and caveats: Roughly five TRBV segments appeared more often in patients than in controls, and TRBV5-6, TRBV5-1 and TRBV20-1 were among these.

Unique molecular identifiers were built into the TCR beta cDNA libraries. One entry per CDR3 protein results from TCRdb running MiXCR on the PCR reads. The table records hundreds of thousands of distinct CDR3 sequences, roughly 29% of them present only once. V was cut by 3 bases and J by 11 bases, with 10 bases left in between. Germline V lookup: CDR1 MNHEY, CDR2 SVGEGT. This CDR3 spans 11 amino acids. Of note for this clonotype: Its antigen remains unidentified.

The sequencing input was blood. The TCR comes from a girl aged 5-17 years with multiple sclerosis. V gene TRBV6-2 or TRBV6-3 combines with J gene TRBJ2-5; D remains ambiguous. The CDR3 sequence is CASSYSNEQYF. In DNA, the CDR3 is TGTGCCAGCAGTTATTCCAATGAGCAGTACTTC.